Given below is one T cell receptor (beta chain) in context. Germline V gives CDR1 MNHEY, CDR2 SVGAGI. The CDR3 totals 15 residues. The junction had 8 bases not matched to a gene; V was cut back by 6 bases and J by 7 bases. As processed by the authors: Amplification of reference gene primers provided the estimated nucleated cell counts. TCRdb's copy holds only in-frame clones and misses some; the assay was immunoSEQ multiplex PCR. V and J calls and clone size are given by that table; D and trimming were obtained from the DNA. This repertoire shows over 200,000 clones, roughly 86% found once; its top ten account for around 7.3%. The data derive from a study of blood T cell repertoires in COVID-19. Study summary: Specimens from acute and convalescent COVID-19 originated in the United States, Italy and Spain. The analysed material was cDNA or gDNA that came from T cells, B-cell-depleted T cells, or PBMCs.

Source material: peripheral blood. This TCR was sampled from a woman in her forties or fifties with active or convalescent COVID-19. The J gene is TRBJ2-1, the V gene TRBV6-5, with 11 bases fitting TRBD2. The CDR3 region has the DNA TGTGCCAGCAGCCCGGGACTAGCGGCTGAAAATGAGCAGTTCTTC. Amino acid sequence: CASSPGLAAENEQFF.